Shown below are 17 T cell receptor beta chains from a single sample sequenced in a study of T-cell reconstitution after alpha-beta-depleted transplantation in children. Preparation of the TCRbeta library was carried out with unique molecular identifiers. TCRdb ran MiXCR on the PCR reads and lists one entry per CDR3 protein. The data show over 200,000 distinct CDR3 sequences, around 9.6% seen once. The specimen was PBMCs from the stem cell graft donor, collected from the stem cell graft. The receptor source for this set is a human donor who donated a stem cell graft to a child with acute lymphoblastic leukemia.

Only a few counts were recorded for this clonotype. The V and J genes are TRBV12-3 or TRBV12-4 and TRBJ2-7, with 9 positions matching TRBD1. Losses at the gene ends were 8 bases for V and 4 bases for J; bases not matched to a gene: 12. There are 15 residues in the CDR3. The CDR3 is CASGRPGQGSYEQYF. In DNA, the CDR3 is TGTGCCAGCGGACGGCCGGGACAGGGATCTTACGAGCAGTACTTC.

This clonotype was picked up a small number of times. The chain combines TRBV5-5 with TRBJ2-7; the match to TRBD1 covers 7 bases. Germline loops: CDR1 SGHKS, CDR2 YYEKEE (reference sequence). There are 16 residues in the CDR3. J was trimmed by 7 bases and V by 2 bases; bases with no gene match: 15. This CDR3 is CASSFRTGEPPKEQYF. CDR3 sequence (DNA): TGTGCCAGCAGCTTCCGCACAGGGGAACCTCCTAAGGAGCAGTACTTC.

The chain's CDR3 is CASPAGPGAFF. The CDR3 bases are TGTGCCAGCCCCGCAGGGCCGGGAGCTTTCTTT. The gene calls are TRBV2 and TRBJ1-1; D might be TRBD1 (5 bases). Germline V gene sequence: CDR1 SNHLY, CDR2 FYNNEI. The V gene lost 8 bases and the J gene lost 10 bases, with 14 bases spanning the gap. The CDR3 runs 11 residues.

The rearrangement links TRBV28 to TRBJ2-5, with 8 bases that match TRBD1. J lost 3 bases, V lost 2 bases, and 8 bases had no gene match. In germline, CDR1 is MDHEN, CDR2 SYDVKM. The CDR3 contains 16 residues. The CDR3 sequence is CASSLLPTGGKETQYF. CDR3 nucleotide sequence: TGTGCCAGCAGTTTACTCCCCACAGGGGGAAAAGAGACCCAGTACTTC.

This clonotype was seen ten or more times. The rearrangement links TRBV4-3 to TRBJ1-1; tentatively, D is TRBD1 (6 bases). The CDR3 length is 15 residues. The V gene's germline CDR1 is LGHNA and CDR2 YSLEER. V was trimmed by 4 bases and J by 6 bases, leaving 18 bases between them. DNA for the CDR3: TGCGCCAGCAGCCTCCTAGGGACATATGGGGCTGAAGCTTTCTTT. Translation gives CASSLLGTYGAEAFF.

The rearrangement uses TRBV12-3 or TRBV12-4 and TRBJ1-1, with D possibly TRBD1 on 5 matching bases. The CDR3 covers 14 residues. Trimming cost V 1 base and J 10 bases, with 16 bases left between them. For the CDR3, the DNA is TGTGCCAGCAGTTTAGAGCAGGACATGGGTGTAGCTTTCTTT. It yields the protein CASSLEQDMGVAFF.

This clonotype appeared a few times. The chain links TRBV14 to TRBJ2-3; no clear D. V lost 1 base and J 4 bases, leaving 3 bases between the germline ends. In germline, CDR1 is SGHDN, CDR2 FVKESK. The CDR3 has 12 residues. CDR3 amino acids: CASSQAADTQYF. The CDR3 DNA reads as TGTGCCAGCAGCCAAGCGGCAGATACGCAGTATTTT.

J is TRBJ2-5 and V is TRBV13, with D perhaps matching TRBD1 (5 bases). CDR1 and CDR2 (germline): PRHDT, FYEKMQ (reference sequence). V was trimmed by 5 bases and J by 2 bases, leaving 12 bases between them. There are 14 residues in the CDR3. The CDR3, as DNA: TGTGCCAGCAGCCTCCGACAGAATCAAGAGACCCAGTACTTC. Protein: CASSLRQNQETQYF.

This clonotype was seen many times. This rearrangement joins TRBV12-3 or TRBV12-4 to TRBJ2-5; 7 nucleotides align to TRBD1. The CDR3 contains 14 residues. V was pared by 3 bases and J by 2 bases, with 3 bases of the junction left unmatched. DNA of the CDR3: TGTGCCAGCAGTTTCAGGGACAGACAAGAGACCCAGTACTTC. This codes for CASSFRDRQETQYF.

The V gene is TRBV2, the J gene TRBJ2-5; no reliable D call. Trimming pared 6 bases from V and 3 bases from J, leaving 20 bases between. Germline CDR1 reads SNHLY; CDR2 reads FYNNEI. The CDR3 has 16 residues. The CDR3 spells CASRSYSTTQKETQYF. The CDR3 DNA follows: TGTGCCAGCAGGTCTTACAGTACAACCCAAAAAGAGACCCAGTACTTC.

The chain joins TRBV18 to TRBJ2-7, with D perhaps matching TRBD1 (6 bases). Germline lookup yields CDR1 KGHSH and CDR2 LQKENI. Between the trimmed V and J ends, which lost 0 bases and 6 bases, there was a span of 12 bases. The CDR3 loop spans 14 amino acids. CDR3 DNA sequence: TGTGCCAGCTCACCACCGGGGGCAGTGGGCGAGCAGTACTTC. It yields the protein CASSPPGAVGEQYF.

This clonotype was counted at least ten times. This chain joins TRBV7-7 and TRBJ2-2; D unclear. Germline lookup yields CDR1 SSHAT and CDR2 FNYEAQ (reference sequence). The germline V and J ends were trimmed by 2 bases and 5 bases, with 6 bases remaining between them. The CDR3 runs 13 residues. As DNA, the CDR3 is TGTGCCAGCAGCTTATTCGGTACCGGGGAGCTGTTTTTT. The encoded protein is CASSLFGTGELFF.

The chain links TRBV6-2 or TRBV6-3 to TRBJ2-7; D is ambiguous. There are 15 residues in the CDR3. Trimming took 6 bases from V and 4 from J, leaving 19 bases between them. Germline-derived CDR1 and CDR2 are MNHEY and SVGEGT. The DNA for the CDR3 is TGTGCCAGCAGGTACAACTGGTCCGACACTTACGAGCAGTACTTC. Its translation is CASRYNWSDTYEQYF.

J is TRBJ2-1 and V is TRBV5-1, with 12 bases identical to TRBD2. CDR1 is SGHRS, CDR2 YFSETQ, per germline. The CDR3 is 17 residues long. V dropped 0 bases and J dropped 6; count of bases not matched to a gene: 7. The CDR3 spells CASSLVPSGGAINEQFF. CDR3 DNA sequence: TGCGCCAGCAGCTTGGTTCCTAGCGGGGGGGCAATCAATGAGCAGTTCTTC.

This clonotype was observed many times. The chain couples TRBV11-3 to TRBJ2-2; D remains ambiguous. The V end was cut by 4 bases, the J end by 7 bases, with 13 bases between. The CDR3 extends over 14 amino acids. Germline CDR1 SGHNT, CDR2 YENEEA. CDR3 coding DNA: TGTGCCAGCAGCTCGATCCCTCTCGACGGGGAGCTGTTTTTT. It specifies CASSSIPLDGELFF.

This clonotype appeared a few times. V and J are TRBV5-4 and TRBJ2-2; D is uncertain. Germline loops: CDR1 SGHNT, CDR2 YYREEE (reference sequence). The CDR3 covers 14 residues. Trimming shortened V by 2 bases and J by 7 bases, and 12 bases separated the two germline ends. This CDR3 reads CASSFPGRDGELFF. In DNA form, the CDR3 reads TGTGCCAGCAGCTTCCCGGGCCGAGACGGGGAGCTGTTTTTT. The variable domain in full, with the rest retrieved from reference TRBV5-4 and TRBJ2-2, is ETGVTQSPTHLIKTRGQQVTLRCSSQSGHNTVSWYQQALGQGPQFIFQYYREEENGRGNFPPRFSGLQFPNYSSELNVNALELDDSALYLCASSFPGRDGELFFGEGSRLTVL.

This clonotype appeared a few times. The V and J genes are TRBV20-1 and TRBJ1-3, with D possibly matching TRBD1 (6 bases). V was cut by 6 bases and J by 7 bases, with 13 bases left in between. In germline, CDR1 is DFQATT, CDR2 SNEGSKA (reference sequence). The CDR3 runs to 12 residues. DNA for the CDR3: TGCAGTGCCGAGACGGGGGCGAACACCATATATTTT. Encoded protein: CSAETGANTIYF.